The clone carrying this TCR beta chain appeared many times. Germline V gene lookup returns CDR1 SGHTA and CDR2 FQGTGA. The CDR3 is 15 amino acids. Unmatched junction bases numbered 5, after V lost 5 bases and J lost 1 base. The data were obtained in a study of blood T cells in healthy people across ages. It was with a sample-barcoded 5' primer and a J-beta primer mix that a second PCR of about 7 to 12 cycles was run. TCRdb processed the 5' RACE reads anew with MiXCR; each CDR3 protein has one entry. Among 380,000 or so distinct CDR3 sequences listed, 45% to 60% were seen once. The donors, all healthy, were Caucasians living in Russia, aged about 6 to 90.

The clonotype was recovered from a man in his sixties in good health. Input material: blood. The chain has TRBV7-3 and TRBJ2-3; 8 bases are shared with TRBD2. The CDR3 region has the DNA TGTGCCAGCAGCCGGGGGGGGTCCGGCACAGATACGCAGTATTTT. Translating it yields CASSRGGSGTDTQYF.